Given below is one TCR beta chain in context. Its antigen is still unknown. Germline-derived CDR1 and CDR2 are MNHNS and SASEGT. Trimming took off 8 bases at V and 1 base at J, with 10 bases between the two ends. The CDR3 is 13 amino acids. Only in-frame clones appear in the TCRdb table, and some are missing; sequencing was by immunoSEQ multiplex PCR. The table lists 45,000 or so clones, roughly 88% of them singletons, with roughly 2.6% in the top ten. The data stem from a study of OX40 agonist ivuxolimab in advanced cancers. Turning to the study itself: Enrolled patients in dose escalation had cancers that were hepatocellular carcinoma, melanoma, renal cell or head and neck cancer. Three patients got partial responses; one had hepatocellular carcinoma and two had cutaneous melanoma. General study findings and limits: Researchers did not determine the expanded peripheral T cells' antigen specificity. Clones of CD4+ and CD8+ blood T cells grew by week 6 at doses of 0.1 to 3.0 mg/kg.

This clonotype was obtained from an adult with an advanced solid tumor such as melanoma, head and neck, liver or kidney cancer. The sample in question was CD4+ or CD8+ T cells sorted from blood, obtained in a trial of the OX40 agonist ivuxolimab. V is TRBV6-1 and J is TRBJ2-3; TRBD2 might be the D (5 bases). CDR3 nucleotide sequence: TGTGCCAGCCACCGGGGAGGCACAGATACGCAGTATTTT. Translation gives CASHRGGTDTQYF.